The T cell receptor beta chain under discussion was sequenced for a study of blood T cell repertoires in COVID-19. Study summary: From the United States, Italy and Spain came samples of acute and convalescent COVID-19. T cells, B-cell-depleted T cells, or PBMCs provided the cDNA or gDNA that served as material.

Sequenced by immunoSEQ multiplex PCR; TCRdb stores in-frame clones only, minus some. The sample shows some 51,000 clones, 80% to 95% of them seen only once. Germline lookup yields CDR1 LNHNV and CDR2 YYDKDF (reference sequence). Trimming took 5 bases from V and 0 from J; bases not matched to a gene: 13. This CDR3 region has 19 residues. Sequenced: peripheral blood. The chain recombines TRBV15 with TRBJ2-3, with 11 bases aligning to TRBD2. The receptor comes from a human donor with active COVID-19. The donor label of this sample is uncertain. The CDR3 DNA reads as TGTGCCACCAGCCCGGTAACTAGCGGGAGATGGTTTAGCACAGATACGCAGTATTTT. Its protein is CATSPVTSGRWFSTDTQYF.